The rows below give T cell receptor beta chains drawn from one sample of a study of identical twins. TCRdb reprocessed the 5' RACE reads with MiXCR, giving one entry per CDR3 protein. The sample lists around 280,000 distinct CDR3 sequences; about 8.1% were seen once. In addition, the sample was reused for a study of yellow fever vaccine responses in identical twins.

Sample: memory (CD45RO+) T cells sorted from blood. These receptors came from a woman aged 18-29 years in good health. Each CDR3 is given with its conserved first and last residue. Fields, in order: V gene, clone size, J gene, D gene, CDR3 DNA, CDR3 protein. D genes are given only for firm matches. The size field is filled for only some rows; it gives once, few, many or a size class.

v_call: TRBV6-1; clone_size: many; j_call: TRBJ2-3; d_call: TRBD2; cdr3_nt: TGTGCCAGCAGTCATAAACTAGCGGGAAGCTTCACAGATACGCAGTATTTT; cdr3_aa: CASSHKLAGSFTDTQYF
v_call: TRBV28; clone_size: many; j_call: TRBJ1-5; d_call: .; cdr3_nt: TGTGCCAGCATCCCCCAGGGATACAATCAGCCCCAGCATTTT; cdr3_aa: CASIPQGYNQPQHF
v_call: TRBV6-5; clone_size: .; j_call: TRBJ1-4; d_call: .; cdr3_nt: TGTTCCAGCAGTTACTCGAATGTTGAAAAACTGTTTTTT; cdr3_aa: CSSSYSNVEKLFF
v_call: TRBV20-1; clone_size: many; j_call: TRBJ2-1; d_call: TRBD2; cdr3_nt: TGCAGTGCTCAGACTAGCGGGGATGAGCAGTTCTTC; cdr3_aa: CSAQTSGDEQFF
v_call: TRBV28; clone_size: once; j_call: TRBJ2-3; d_call: TRBD2; cdr3_nt: TGTGCCAGCAGTCCGCTAGCGGGGTTAACAGATACGCAGTATTTT; cdr3_aa: CASSPLAGLTDTQYF
v_call: TRBV20-1; clone_size: many; j_call: TRBJ2-7; d_call: .; cdr3_nt: TGCAGTGTCTCGGGCGGCGGTGGGACGTACTTC; cdr3_aa: CSVSGGGGTYF
v_call: TRBV20-1; clone_size: few; j_call: TRBJ2-6; d_call: .; cdr3_nt: TGCAGTGCTAGAGATTGGAGGGACACTTACTCTGGGGCCAACGTCCTGACTTTC; cdr3_aa: CSARDWRDTYSGANVLTF
v_call: TRBV12-3/TRBV12-4; clone_size: .; j_call: TRBJ2-2; d_call: TRBD2; cdr3_nt: TGTGTCAGCGGGAGGGCCTCCGGGGAGCTGTTTTTT; cdr3_aa: CVSGRASGELFF
v_call: TRBV12-3/TRBV12-4; clone_size: many; j_call: TRBJ1-5; d_call: TRBD1; cdr3_nt: TGTGCCAGCACCCGGGACAGCGAGAATCAGCCCCAGCATTTT; cdr3_aa: CASTRDSENQPQHF
v_call: TRBV11-3; clone_size: .; j_call: TRBJ2-2; d_call: .; cdr3_nt: TGTGCCAGCAGCTTAGCGGTCGGACAGTACACCGGGGAGCTGTTTTTT; cdr3_aa: CASSLAVGQYTGELFF
v_call: TRBV7-9; clone_size: .; j_call: TRBJ2-3; d_call: .; cdr3_nt: TGTGCCAGCAGCTTTGGGTCGCTGGACACAGATACGCAGTATTTT; cdr3_aa: CASSFGSLDTDTQYF
v_call: TRBV4-1; clone_size: many; j_call: TRBJ1-5; d_call: .; cdr3_nt: TGCGCCAGCAGCCAAGATGGGGCCGGACAGAGGAATCAGCCCCAGCATTTT; cdr3_aa: CASSQDGAGQRNQPQHF
v_call: TRBV12-3/TRBV12-4; clone_size: few; j_call: TRBJ2-2; d_call: TRBD1; cdr3_nt: TGTGCCAGCAGCCCCCGGACAGGGGGCGGTACCGGGGAGCTGTTTTTT; cdr3_aa: CASSPRTGGGTGELFF
v_call: TRBV5-1; clone_size: few; j_call: TRBJ2-2; d_call: TRBD2; cdr3_nt: TGCGCCAGCAGCCCGTTGGGAGGGACCGGGGAGCTGTTTTTT; cdr3_aa: CASSPLGGTGELFF
v_call: TRBV20-1; clone_size: many; j_call: TRBJ1-5; d_call: .; cdr3_nt: TGCAGTGCTAACCCGGACTTTACTCAGCCCCAGCATTTT; cdr3_aa: CSANPDFTQPQHF
v_call: TRBV7-2; clone_size: many; j_call: TRBJ2-1; d_call: .; cdr3_nt: TGTGCCAGCAGCTTAGCGTTCGCGATAGCGGAGCAGTTCTTC; cdr3_aa: CASSLAFAIAEQFF
v_call: TRBV5-4; clone_size: .; j_call: TRBJ2-7; d_call: .; cdr3_nt: TGTGCCAGCGGCACCCGGGACAACTACGAGCAGTACTTC; cdr3_aa: CASGTRDNYEQYF
v_call: TRBV4-1; clone_size: many; j_call: TRBJ2-7; d_call: .; cdr3_nt: TGCGCCAGCAGCTCCAACCGGGACCTCCAGTTCGAGCAGTACTTC; cdr3_aa: CASSSNRDLQFEQYF
v_call: TRBV7-8; clone_size: .; j_call: TRBJ2-2; d_call: .; cdr3_nt: TGTGCCAGCAGCTTAGATACAGACGGGGAGCTGTTTTTT; cdr3_aa: CASSLDTDGELFF
v_call: TRBV6-4; clone_size: few; j_call: TRBJ2-3; d_call: TRBD1; cdr3_nt: TGTGCCAGCAGTAACGACATGGGACAGGGAAGCACAGATACGCAGTATTTT; cdr3_aa: CASSNDMGQGSTDTQYF
v_call: TRBV9; clone_size: .; j_call: TRBJ2-1; d_call: TRBD2; cdr3_nt: TGTGCCAGCAGCGACCAGCGGGGCACCATCTCCTACAATGAGCAGTTCTTC; cdr3_aa: CASSDQRGTISYNEQFF
v_call: TRBV7-9; clone_size: many; j_call: TRBJ1-1; d_call: .; cdr3_nt: TGTGCCAGCAGCCCGAAGGGGAACACTGAAGCTTTCTTT; cdr3_aa: CASSPKGNTEAFF
v_call: TRBV3-1; clone_size: .; j_call: TRBJ2-3; d_call: .; cdr3_nt: TGTGCCTGCTCCCCATCTAGCGTGGGCACAGATACGCAGTATTTT; cdr3_aa: CACSPSSVGTDTQYF
v_call: TRBV6-6; clone_size: few; j_call: TRBJ1-1; d_call: TRBD1; cdr3_nt: TGTGCCAGCGGGGACAGGGAATCAACTGAAGCTTTCTTT; cdr3_aa: CASGDRESTEAFF
v_call: TRBV20-1; clone_size: few; j_call: TRBJ2-7; d_call: .; cdr3_nt: TGCAGTGCTAGAGGGGACTCCTCCTACGAGCAGTACTTC; cdr3_aa: CSARGDSSYEQYF
v_call: TRBV9; clone_size: .; j_call: TRBJ2-5; d_call: TRBD2; cdr3_nt: TGTGCCAGCAGCGTGACTAGCGGAAAAGAGACCCAGTACTTC; cdr3_aa: CASSVTSGKETQYF
v_call: TRBV12-3/TRBV12-4; clone_size: many; j_call: TRBJ2-1; d_call: TRBD2; cdr3_nt: TGTGCCAGCACCCCGCTGACTAGCGGGCACAATGAGCAGTTCTTC; cdr3_aa: CASTPLTSGHNEQFF
v_call: TRBV10-1; clone_size: few; j_call: TRBJ2-4; d_call: .; cdr3_nt: TGCGCCAGCAGTGATTTGGGCCTCAACATTCAGTACTTC; cdr3_aa: CASSDLGLNIQYF
v_call: TRBV10-3; clone_size: .; j_call: TRBJ2-7; d_call: TRBD2; cdr3_nt: TGTGCCACCTTTAGCGGGACCCCCTACGAGCAGTACTTC; cdr3_aa: CATFSGTPYEQYF
v_call: TRBV12-3/TRBV12-4; clone_size: .; j_call: TRBJ2-7; d_call: TRBD1; cdr3_nt: TGTGCCAGCAGTCCTCAGGGGGTAGGCGAGCAGTACTTC; cdr3_aa: CASSPQGVGEQYF
v_call: TRBV7-9; clone_size: few; j_call: TRBJ2-1; d_call: .; cdr3_nt: TGTGCCAGCAGCCCCTTAGGGGGGAATGAGCAGTTCTTC; cdr3_aa: CASSPLGGNEQFF
v_call: TRBV20-1; clone_size: few; j_call: TRBJ2-3; d_call: TRBD2; cdr3_nt: TGCAGTGCTTTGGGGGGGGGGAGCACAGATACGCAGTATTTT; cdr3_aa: CSALGGGSTDTQYF
v_call: TRBV5-1; clone_size: many; j_call: TRBJ2-3; d_call: .; cdr3_nt: TGCGCCAGCAGCTTGGGGGGTTCAGATACGCAGTATTTT; cdr3_aa: CASSLGGSDTQYF
v_call: TRBV24-1; clone_size: .; j_call: TRBJ2-5; d_call: TRBD2; cdr3_nt: TGTGCCACCAGTGAAGGTCGGACTAGCGGGTACCAAGAGACCCAGTACTTC; cdr3_aa: CATSEGRTSGYQETQYF
v_call: TRBV29-1; clone_size: few; j_call: TRBJ2-1; d_call: TRBD1; cdr3_nt: TGCAGCGTTGAACGGGACAGGGTAAATGAGCAGTTCTTC; cdr3_aa: CSVERDRVNEQFF
v_call: TRBV25-1; clone_size: many; j_call: TRBJ1-5; d_call: TRBD1; cdr3_nt: TGTGCCAGCAGTGAGACAGGGGCCCCCTCCAATCAGCCCCAGCATTTT; cdr3_aa: CASSETGAPSNQPQHF
v_call: TRBV24-1; clone_size: few; j_call: TRBJ2-1; d_call: .; cdr3_nt: TGTGCCACCAGTGATTTGGGCTTTGACACCAATGAGCAGTTCTTC; cdr3_aa: CATSDLGFDTNEQFF
v_call: TRBV7-9; clone_size: .; j_call: TRBJ2-1; d_call: .; cdr3_nt: TGTGCCAGCAGCTTATGGCTCGGTGCTGACAATGAGCAGTTCTTC; cdr3_aa: CASSLWLGADNEQFF
v_call: TRBV10-2; clone_size: many; j_call: TRBJ2-3; d_call: TRBD2; cdr3_nt: TGCGCCAGCAGTGAGCAGGCTAGCGGGAAGGGCACAGATACGCAGTATTTT; cdr3_aa: CASSEQASGKGTDTQYF
v_call: TRBV6-1; clone_size: .; j_call: TRBJ1-2; d_call: .; cdr3_nt: TGTGCCAGCAGTGAAGCTAGGGGTGACTATGGCTACACCTTC; cdr3_aa: CASSEARGDYGYTF
v_call: TRBV6-1; clone_size: .; j_call: TRBJ2-3; d_call: .; cdr3_nt: TGTGCCAGCAGTCGGGGGCTGACAGATACGCAGTATTTT; cdr3_aa: CASSRGLTDTQYF
v_call: TRBV5-1; clone_size: .; j_call: TRBJ1-1; d_call: TRBD1; cdr3_nt: TGCGCCAGCAGCTTGTTCGGGCAACAGGGGACTTTCTTT; cdr3_aa: CASSLFGQQGTFF
v_call: TRBV6-1; clone_size: .; j_call: TRBJ1-1; d_call: .; cdr3_nt: TGTGCCAGCAGTGAATCCTATCCAGCGAACACTGAAGCTTTCTTT; cdr3_aa: CASSESYPANTEAFF
v_call: TRBV6-2/TRBV6-3; clone_size: few; j_call: TRBJ2-3; d_call: TRBD2; cdr3_nt: TGTGCCAGTGCGGGAGCCCGGGCAGATACGCAGTATTTT; cdr3_aa: CASAGARADTQYF
v_call: TRBV20-1; clone_size: many; j_call: TRBJ2-7; d_call: .; cdr3_nt: TGCAGTGCTAGAGAAACAGGGAGGAAGCAGTACTTC; cdr3_aa: CSARETGRKQYF
v_call: TRBV5-1; clone_size: few; j_call: TRBJ2-3; d_call: .; cdr3_nt: TGCGCCAGCAAAGCGGGACATAACACAGATACGCAGTATTTT; cdr3_aa: CASKAGHNTDTQYF
v_call: TRBV11-2; clone_size: few; j_call: TRBJ2-2; d_call: .; cdr3_nt: TGTGCCAGCAGCTTAATTTTTCAAATGAACACCGGGGAGCTGTTTTTT; cdr3_aa: CASSLIFQMNTGELFF
v_call: TRBV4-1; clone_size: many; j_call: TRBJ2-1; d_call: TRBD2; cdr3_nt: TGCGCCAGCAGCCAAGAAGGGGGTAGCGGGACGAAGCAGTTCTTC; cdr3_aa: CASSQEGGSGTKQFF
v_call: TRBV10-3; clone_size: .; j_call: TRBJ2-5; d_call: .; cdr3_nt: TGTGCCATCAGTGAGCTCGAAGAGACCCAGTACTTC; cdr3_aa: CAISELEETQYF
v_call: TRBV24-1; clone_size: few; j_call: TRBJ2-1; d_call: TRBD2; cdr3_nt: TGTGCCACCAGTGATTTTGGCGGGAGGAGCGTATGGGAGCAGTTCTTC; cdr3_aa: CATSDFGGRSVWEQFF
v_call: TRBV4-1; clone_size: few; j_call: TRBJ1-1; d_call: TRBD1; cdr3_nt: TGCGCCAGCAGCCAGAGACAGGGGCTGAACACTGAAGCTTTCTTT; cdr3_aa: CASSQRQGLNTEAFF
v_call: TRBV3-1; clone_size: many; j_call: TRBJ1-4; d_call: TRBD1; cdr3_nt: TGTGCCAGCAGCCAAGATGGTCAACAGGGGAATGAAAAACTGTTTTTT; cdr3_aa: CASSQDGQQGNEKLFF
v_call: TRBV20-1; clone_size: few; j_call: TRBJ2-7; d_call: TRBD2; cdr3_nt: TGCAGTGCTAGGCCTGGCACTAGCGGATCCTACGAGCAGTACTTC; cdr3_aa: CSARPGTSGSYEQYF
v_call: TRBV12-3/TRBV12-4; clone_size: few; j_call: TRBJ1-3; d_call: TRBD1; cdr3_nt: TGTGCCAGCAGTCCCGGGACAGGAGCCACCATATATTTC; cdr3_aa: CASSPGTGATIYF
v_call: TRBV20-1; clone_size: .; j_call: TRBJ2-1; d_call: .; cdr3_nt: TGCAGTGCTAGAGATCGCGCGGGGGCCTGGAATGAGCAGTTCTTC; cdr3_aa: CSARDRAGAWNEQFF